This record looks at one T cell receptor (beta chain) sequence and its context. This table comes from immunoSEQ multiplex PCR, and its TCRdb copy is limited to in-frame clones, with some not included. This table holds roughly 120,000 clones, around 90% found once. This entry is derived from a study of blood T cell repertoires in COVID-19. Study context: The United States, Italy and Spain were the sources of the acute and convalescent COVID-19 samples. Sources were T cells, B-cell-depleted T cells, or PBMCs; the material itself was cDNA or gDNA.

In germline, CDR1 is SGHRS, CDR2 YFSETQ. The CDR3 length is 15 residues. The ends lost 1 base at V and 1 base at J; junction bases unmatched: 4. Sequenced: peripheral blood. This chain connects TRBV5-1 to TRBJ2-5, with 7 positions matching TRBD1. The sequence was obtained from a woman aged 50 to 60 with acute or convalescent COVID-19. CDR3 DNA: TGCGCCAGCAGCTTGACAGGGGTCTCCCAAGAGACCCAGTACTTC. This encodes CASSLTGVSQETQYF.